These 28 T cell receptor beta chains originate from one sample sequenced in a study of blood T cell repertoires in COVID-19. Repertoires were generated with immunoSEQ multiplex PCR, while TCRdb's copy carries only in-frame clones and drops some. The table shows 200,000 to 250,000 clones, with 70% to 90% occurring only once. Sequenced material: peripheral blood. The receptors stem from a man aged 18 to 29 with active or convalescent COVID-19.

V is TRBV5-1 and J is TRBJ1-6; 8 nucleotides align to TRBD1. Germline values: CDR1 SGHRS, CDR2 YFSETQ. CDR3 size: 15 residues. Trimming cost V 0 bases and J 9 bases; bases outside gene matches: 5. CDR3 protein: CASSLEGQGGSPLHF. In DNA form, the CDR3 reads TGCGCCAGCAGCTTGGAAGGACAGGGAGGTTCACCCCTCCACTTT.

This chain joins TRBV2 and TRBJ1-4; D gene uncertain. This CDR3 has 13 residues. V gave up 6 bases and J gave up 3 bases, with 8 bases separating them. The V gene's germline CDR1 is SNHLY and CDR2 FYNNEI. CDR3 sequence (DNA): TGTGCCAGCAGGGCAGATCCTAATGAAAAACTGTTTTTT. Protein product: CASRADPNEKLFF.

This chain links TRBV19 with TRBJ2-2, with 9 bases identical to TRBD2. The germline V gene has CDR1 LNHDA and CDR2 SQIVND (reference sequence). The V and J ends lost 5 bases and 4 bases, in that order; junction bases with no gene match: 2. The CDR3 has 14 residues. The CDR3 nucleotides read TGTGCCAGTAGTCTAGCGGGATTCACCGGGGAGCTGTTTTTT. It codes for CASSLAGFTGELFF. The full variable domain, in which reference TRBV19 and TRBJ2-2 provide the parts outside the CDR3, is DGGITQSPKYLFRKEGQNVTLSCEQNLNHDAMYWYRQDPGQGLRLIYYSQIVNDFQKGDIAEGYSVSREKKESFPLTVTSAQKNPTAFYLCASSLAGFTGELFFGEGSRLTVL.

The rearrangement links TRBV12-3 or TRBV12-4 to TRBJ1-2; D uncertain. The ends were cut back, 5 bases at V and 14 bases at J, with 15 bases in the middle. This CDR3 has 11 amino acids. The CDR3 DNA reads as TGTGCCAGCAGTCGAACCGAAGTGAGGACCTTC. It codes for CASSRTEVRTF.

This sequence joins TRBV30 and TRBJ1-2; a possible D gene is TRBD1 (5 bases). The CDR3 loop spans 13 amino acids. Germline assignment: CDR1 GTSNPN and CDR2 SVGIG (reference sequence). Trimming took off 0 bases at V and 3 bases at J, with 8 bases between the two ends. The CDR3 spells CAWSVTGDYGYTF. The CDR3 DNA sequence: TGTGCCTGGAGTGTAACAGGTGACTATGGCTACACCTTC.

The chain employs TRBV10-3 and TRBJ2-1; the match to TRBD2 covers 8 bases. Trimming took 2 bases from V and 8 from J; bases not matched to a gene: 11. CDR3 length equals 16 residues. CDR1 ENHRY and CDR2 SYGVKD come from the germline V gene. In DNA form, the CDR3 reads TGTGCCATCAGTGAGGGGCCAAGCGGGAGTCTAGATGAGCAGTTCTTC. This sequence encodes CAISEGPSGSLDEQFF.

CDR3 residues: CAGNRAADSPLHF. The CDR3 bases are TGTGCCGGCAACCGGGCAGCGGATTCACCCCTCCACTTT. The rearrangement uses TRBV10-3 and TRBJ1-6; D is unresolved. Germline V gene sequence: CDR1 ENHRY, CDR2 SYGVKD. V was clipped by 11 bases and J by 8 bases, with 16 bases between them. The CDR3 has 13 residues.

The rearrangement links TRBV28 to TRBJ1-1; no reliable D call. The germline gives CDR1 MDHEN, CDR2 SYDVKM. V lost 4 bases and J lost 8, with 8 bases in between. The CDR3 contains 11 residues. DNA for the CDR3: TGTGCCAGCAGTTCGGGAAGAGAAGCTTTCTTT. This encodes CASSSGREAFF.

This chain uses TRBV9 with TRBJ1-2; D is uncertain. V lost 0 bases to trimming and J lost 4 bases, with 13 bases between them. This CDR3 spans 15 amino acids. Germline V gene lookup returns CDR1 SGDLS and CDR2 YYNGEE. CDR3 region: CASSVDGGGSYGYTF. In DNA form, the CDR3 reads TGTGCCAGCAGCGTAGATGGAGGCGGATCCTATGGCTACACCTTC.

The rearrangement joins TRBV11-2 to TRBJ1-3; D is ambiguous. The germline gives CDR1 SGHAT, CDR2 FQNNGV. The V end lost 0 bases, the J end lost 0 bases, and 12 bases lay between the germline ends. The CDR3 is made up of 17 amino acids. The CDR3 loop reads CASSLDLGLRSGNTIYF. CDR3 in DNA: TGTGCCAGCAGCTTAGATCTAGGACTGCGCTCTGGAAACACCATATATTTT.

The CDR3 protein is CASSSGGASGNTIYF. DNA of the CDR3: TGTGCCAGCAGCTCGGGGGGGGCGTCTGGAAACACCATATATTTT. J is TRBJ1-3 and V is TRBV5-4, with a possible D match to TRBD1 (6 bases). In germline, CDR1 is SGHNT, CDR2 YYREEE (reference sequence). The V end was cut by 3 bases, the J end by 1 base, with 11 bases between. This CDR3 is built from 15 residues.

A single count supports this clone. This chain uses TRBV7-9 with TRBJ1-2, with a tentative D call TRBD1 (5 bases). The CDR3 runs to 14 residues. The germline V and J ends were trimmed by 2 bases and 3 bases, with 10 bases remaining between them. Germline V gene data show CDR1 as SEHNR and CDR2 as FQNEAQ (reference sequence). CDR3 sequence: CASSLPGVHYGYTF. The DNA for the CDR3 is TGTGCCAGCAGCTTACCGGGGGTGCACTATGGCTACACCTTC.

The chain couples TRBV27 to TRBJ2-7; no firm D call. The V gene's germline CDR1 is MNHEY and CDR2 SMNVEV (reference sequence). Trimming cost V 6 bases and J 6 bases, with 12 bases left between them. The CDR3 totals 12 residues. This CDR3 is CASSPTGREQYF. In nucleotides, the CDR3 is TGTGCCAGCAGCCCGACTGGTCGCGAGCAGTACTTC.

This chain connects TRBV30 to TRBJ1-1, with TRBD1 matching over 11 bases. This CDR3 contains 14 residues. Trimming took 0 bases from V and 7 from J; bases not matched to a gene: 4. Germline V gene lookup returns CDR1 GTSNPN and CDR2 SVGIG (reference sequence). DNA of the CDR3: TGTGCCTGGAGTGTAGGGACAGGGGGGGATGAAGCTTTCTTT. Translation: CAWSVGTGGDEAFF.

This chain connects TRBV6-5 to TRBJ2-5, with D possibly being TRBD1 (7 bases). Germline CDR1 and CDR2: MNHEY and SVGAGI. V shed 7 bases and J shed 5 bases, with 20 bases lying between them. The length of the CDR3 is 15 residues. The CDR3 nucleotides read TGTGCCAGCACTCGAGGAGGGGGCCGGAGGGAGACCCAGTACTTC. This translates into CASTRGGGRRETQYF.

V usage is TRBV27 and J usage is TRBJ2-1; TRBD2 aligns across 9 bases. J gave up 12 bases and V 8 bases, and 20 bases lay outside the gene matches. The CDR3 is made up of 16 amino acids. The germline gives CDR1 MNHEY, CDR2 SMNVEV (reference sequence). CDR3 coding DNA: TGTGCCAGCCGTCCGAGGGGGCTAGCGGGATATTTAGTGCAGTTCTTC. It codes for CASRPRGLAGYLVQFF.

CDR3 in DNA: TGTGCCAGCATCCCCGATAGTGCCACCGGGGAGCTGTTTTTT. Translated: CASIPDSATGELFF. The chain is built from TRBV2 and TRBJ2-2; no reliable D call. The length of the CDR3 is 14 residues. In germline, CDR1 is SNHLY, CDR2 FYNNEI. The ends were cut back, 7 bases at V and 4 bases at J, with 13 bases in the middle. Complete variable domain (other parts from reference TRBV2 and TRBJ2-2): EPEVTQTPSHQVTQMGQEVILRCVPISNHLYFYWYRQILGQKVEFLVSFYNNEISEKSEIFDDQFSVERPDGSNFTLKIRSTKLEDSAMYFCASIPDSATGELFFGEGSRLTVL.

The V and J genes are TRBV2 and TRBJ2-3; D possibly corresponds to TRBD1 (5 bases). CDR3 length equals 16 residues. V was pared by 3 bases and J by 4 bases, with 17 bases between. The germline CDR1 and CDR2 sequences are SNHLY and FYNNEI. The CDR3 reads CASSEGQVPIPDTQYF. CDR3 coding DNA: TGTGCCAGCAGTGAGGGGCAGGTGCCGATACCAGATACGCAGTATTTT.

This rearrangement joins TRBV5-8 to TRBJ2-1; 11 nucleotides agree with TRBD2. The CDR3 consists of 18 residues. Losses at the gene ends were 0 bases for V and 1 base for J; bases not matched to a gene: 6. Germline V gene data show CDR1 as SGHTS and CDR2 as YDEGEE. CDR3 in amino acids: CASSLAGLAGGSYNEQFF. CDR3 coding DNA: TGTGCCAGCAGCTTGGCGGGGCTAGCGGGGGGATCCTACAATGAGCAGTTCTTC.

The chain uses TRBV28 and TRBJ2-2, with D possibly matching TRBD2 (5 bases). Per the germline V gene, CDR1 is MDHEN and CDR2 is SYDVKM. The ends were cut back, 3 bases at V and 0 bases at J, with 20 bases in the middle. The CDR3 contains 19 residues. CDR3 sequence (DNA): TGTGCCAGCAGTTTTTCTCTGCGGGCCCTTAGTTCGAACACCGGGGAGCTGTTTTTT. This gives the protein CASSFSLRALSSNTGELFF.

The rearrangement links TRBV5-4 to TRBJ2-7, with TRBD2 identical over 9 bases. V lost 1 base, J lost 5 bases, and 1 base stayed unmatched. This CDR3 is built from 13 residues. Germline V gives CDR1 SGHNT, CDR2 YYREEE (reference sequence). CDR3 in amino acids: CASSLWTSDEQYF. CDR3 in DNA: TGTGCCAGCAGCTTGTGGACTAGCGACGAGCAGTACTTC.

The chain employs TRBV3-1 (or the pseudogene TRBV3-2) and TRBJ1-1; maybe TRBD1 (6 bases). The ends were cut back, 4 bases at V and 6 bases at J, with 21 bases in the middle. CDR3 length: 16 residues. CDR1 and CDR2 (germline): LGHDT, YNNKEL (reference sequence). CDR3 bases: TGTGCCAGCAGCCGTTCTGGCGGTGCAGGGGAGCCTGAAGCTTTCTTT. It translates to CASSRSGGAGEPEAFF.

This rearrangement joins TRBV4-2 to TRBJ1-1; D is unresolved. The germline CDR1 and CDR2 sequences are LGHNA and YNFKEQ. CDR3 size: 14 residues. V was trimmed by 1 base and J by 0 bases, leaving 6 bases between them. CDR3 sequence: CASSQGQMNTEAFF. Here the CDR3 DNA reads TGTGCCAGCAGCCAAGGGCAGATGAACACTGAAGCTTTCTTT.

This sequence joins TRBV5-4 and TRBJ1-6, with D uncertain. The germline gives CDR1 SGHNT, CDR2 YYREEE (reference sequence). Trimming left V 1 base short and J 12 bases short, with 17 bases between. The CDR3 is made up of 15 amino acids. The CDR3 protein is CASSLFFEDGVPLHF. CDR3 nucleotide sequence: TGTGCCAGCAGCTTGTTTTTTGAGGATGGTGTACCCCTCCACTTT.

The DNA of the CDR3 is TGTGCCAGTAGTATATACAGGGCCGGAGATCAGCCCCAGCATTTT. This codes for CASSIYRAGDQPQHF. This chain links TRBV19 with TRBJ1-5; perhaps TRBD1 as D (6 bases). Trimming stripped 2 bases from V and 5 bases from J, with 13 bases between. The CDR3 has 15 residues. The germline V gene encodes CDR1 LNHDA and CDR2 SQIVND (reference sequence).

The chain uses TRBV24-1 and TRBJ2-3, with D hard to call. This CDR3 has 15 residues. Germline CDR1 and CDR2: KGHDR and SFDVKD. V was clipped by 3 bases and J by 5 bases, with 14 bases between them. CDR3 nucleotides: TGTGCCACCAGTGATCCGCTGGGCCCCTTAGATACGCAGTATTTT. It codes for CATSDPLGPLDTQYF.

The J gene is TRBJ1-2, the V gene TRBV18; D ambiguous. Looked up from germline, CDR1 is KGHSH and CDR2 is LQKENI. The V end lost 2 bases, the J end lost 8 bases, and 12 bases lay between the germline ends. The CDR3 runs 13 residues. CDR3 residues: CASSPSGVEGYTF. The CDR3 DNA follows: TGTGCCAGCTCACCATCCGGGGTAGAGGGCTACACCTTC.

CDR3 in amino acids: CASSPNSLYEQYF. In DNA form, the CDR3 reads TGTGCCAGCTCACCAAATTCCCTTTACGAGCAGTACTTC. The chain joins TRBV18 to TRBJ2-7, with D uncertain. This CDR3 has 13 residues. The V gene's germline CDR1 is KGHSH and CDR2 LQKENI. The V and J ends lost 2 bases and 4 bases respectively, with 9 bases between them.